The clone carrying this TCR gamma chain came up many times. The antigen remains undetermined. The mismatch at residue 11 between this DNA's translation and the TCRdb protein of a much larger clone likely reflects a read error; the protein shown is translated from the DNA. TCRdb re-called clones from the multiplex PCR reads using CATT. The sample contains tens of thousands of gamma-chain clones, approximately 1.5% of which appear only once. The data were obtained in a study of γδ T cells in repeated Plasmodium falciparum infection. Study-level background: Donors had four controlled P. falciparum NF54 infections over approximately 600 days. Overall study findings and caveats: In Vdelta2-negative, largely Vdelta1+, gammadelta repertoires, repeated controlled infections appeared to drive clonal selection waves. Vgamma9/Vdelta2+ T cells showed a stable polyclonal repertoire with shared TCRgamma sequences.

This CDR3 region has 15 residues. Germline CDR1 is GITISATS and CDR2 is ISYDGTV (reference sequence). Flow sorting of PBMC yielded separate Vgamma9/Vdelta2+ and Vdelta2-negative gammadelta T cell populations for bulk repertoire analysis. The receptor's source is a pool of human donors (malaria-infected and uninfected, not separated). What was sequenced was gamma-delta T cells from blood. The chain has TRGV9 and TRGJP. TCRdb lists no J gene, so it was determined here by aligning the DNA to germline. In DNA, the CDR3 is TGTGCCTTGTGGGTCGAAGAGTTGGGCAAAAGAATCAAGGTATTT. Its protein product is CALWVEELGKRIKVF.